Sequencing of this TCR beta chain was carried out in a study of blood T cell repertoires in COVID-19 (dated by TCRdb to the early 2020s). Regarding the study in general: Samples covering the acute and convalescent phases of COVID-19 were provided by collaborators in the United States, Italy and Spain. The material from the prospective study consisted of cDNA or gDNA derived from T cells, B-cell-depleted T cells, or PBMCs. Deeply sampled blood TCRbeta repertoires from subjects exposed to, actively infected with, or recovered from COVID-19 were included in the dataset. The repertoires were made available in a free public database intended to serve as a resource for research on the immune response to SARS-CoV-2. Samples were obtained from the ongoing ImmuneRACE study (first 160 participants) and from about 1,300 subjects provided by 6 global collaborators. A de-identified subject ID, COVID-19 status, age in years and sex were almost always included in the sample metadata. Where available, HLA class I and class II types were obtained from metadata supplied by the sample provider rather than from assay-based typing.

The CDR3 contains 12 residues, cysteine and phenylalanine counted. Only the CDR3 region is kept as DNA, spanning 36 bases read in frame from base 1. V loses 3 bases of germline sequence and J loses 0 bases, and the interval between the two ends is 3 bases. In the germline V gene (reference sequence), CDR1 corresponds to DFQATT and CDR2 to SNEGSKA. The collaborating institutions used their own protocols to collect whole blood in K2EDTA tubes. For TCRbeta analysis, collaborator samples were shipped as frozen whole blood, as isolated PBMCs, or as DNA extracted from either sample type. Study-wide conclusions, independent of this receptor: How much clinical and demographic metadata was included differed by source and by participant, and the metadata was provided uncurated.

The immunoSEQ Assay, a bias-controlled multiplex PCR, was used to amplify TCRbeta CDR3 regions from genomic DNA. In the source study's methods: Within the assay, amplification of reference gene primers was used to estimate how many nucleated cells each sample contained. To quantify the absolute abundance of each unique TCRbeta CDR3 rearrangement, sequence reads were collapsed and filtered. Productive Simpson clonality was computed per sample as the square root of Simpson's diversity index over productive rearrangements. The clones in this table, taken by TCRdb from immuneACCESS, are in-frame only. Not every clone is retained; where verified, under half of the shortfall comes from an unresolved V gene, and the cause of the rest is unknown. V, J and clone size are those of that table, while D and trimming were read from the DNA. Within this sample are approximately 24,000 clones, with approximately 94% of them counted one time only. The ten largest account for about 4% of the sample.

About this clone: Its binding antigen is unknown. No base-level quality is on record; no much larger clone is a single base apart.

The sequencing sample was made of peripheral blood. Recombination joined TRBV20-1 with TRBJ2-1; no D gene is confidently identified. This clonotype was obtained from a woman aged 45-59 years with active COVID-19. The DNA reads TGCAGTGCTAGTTACTCCTACAATGAGCAGTTCTTC. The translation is CSASYSYNEQFF.